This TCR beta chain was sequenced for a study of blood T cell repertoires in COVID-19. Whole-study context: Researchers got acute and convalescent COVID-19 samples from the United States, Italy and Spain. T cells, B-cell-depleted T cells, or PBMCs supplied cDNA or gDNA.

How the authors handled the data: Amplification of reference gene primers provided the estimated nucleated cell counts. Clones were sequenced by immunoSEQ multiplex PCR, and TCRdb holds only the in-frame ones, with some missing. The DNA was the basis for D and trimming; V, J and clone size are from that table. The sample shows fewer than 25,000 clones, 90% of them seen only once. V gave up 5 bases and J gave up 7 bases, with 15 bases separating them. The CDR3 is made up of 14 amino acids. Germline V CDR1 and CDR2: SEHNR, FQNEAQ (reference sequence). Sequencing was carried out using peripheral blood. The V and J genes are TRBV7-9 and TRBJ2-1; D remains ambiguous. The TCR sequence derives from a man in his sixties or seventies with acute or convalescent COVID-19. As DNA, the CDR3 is TGTGCCAGCAGCCCTCCCGCTGCCAGGAATGAGCAGTTCTTC. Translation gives CASSPPAARNEQFF. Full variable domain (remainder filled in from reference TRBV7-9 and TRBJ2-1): DTGVSQNPRHKITKRGQNVTFRCDPISEHNRLYWYRQTLGQGPEFLTYFQNEAQLEKSRLLSDRFSAERPKGSFSTLEIQRTEQGDSAMYLCASSPPAARNEQFFGPGTRLTVL.